These 16 T cell receptor beta chains were sequenced from one sample in a study of blood T cell repertoires in COVID-19. The repertoire was sequenced with immunoSEQ multiplex PCR; TCRdb's copy has only in-frame clones and lacks some. The table shows roughly 400,000 clones, with roughly 88% occurring only once. Sequencing was performed on PBMCs or T cells enriched from blood (not recorded which). The source of these receptors is a man aged 18-30 years who had recovered from COVID-19.

The chain has TRBV6-1 and TRBJ2-5, with D perhaps TRBD2 (5 bases). The CDR3 has 15 amino acids. The V end lost 2 bases, the J end lost 2 bases, and 12 bases lay between the germline ends. Germline values: CDR1 MNHNS, CDR2 SASEGT. As DNA, the CDR3 is TGTGCCAGCAGTGAACGGACGGGGTCACAAGAGACCCAGTACTTC. Translating it yields CASSERTGSQETQYF.

This chain links TRBV5-1 with TRBJ2-1; D perhaps matches TRBD2 (7 bases). V was pared by 4 bases and J by 5 bases, with 22 bases between. The CDR3 runs to 17 residues. Germline CDR1 reads SGHRS; CDR2 reads YFSETQ. CDR3 nucleotide sequence: TGCGCCAGCAGCCCCATGGGGGGGCGGGCGATCGACAATGAGCAGTTCTTC. The encoded protein is CASSPMGGRAIDNEQFF.

This sequence joins TRBV19 and TRBJ1-2; maybe TRBD1 (6 bases). Germline loops: CDR1 LNHDA, CDR2 SQIVND (reference sequence). V shed 8 bases and J shed 6 bases, with 19 bases lying between them. The CDR3 covers 14 residues. CDR3 DNA: TGTGCCAGTCAGTATCGTGGACAGATGAATGGCTACACCTTC. It specifies CASQYRGQMNGYTF.

The chain links TRBV19 to TRBJ1-5; D remains ambiguous. Trimming took 3 bases from V and 0 from J, leaving 9 bases between them. The CDR3 extends over 15 amino acids. Germline values: CDR1 LNHDA, CDR2 SQIVND (reference sequence). CDR3 loop: CASSIRLHSNQPQHF. CDR3 sequence (DNA): TGTGCCAGTAGTATCCGGTTGCATAGCAATCAGCCCCAGCATTTT.

This clone was seen only a few times. CDR3 DNA: TGCGCCAGCAGCCAACGGACTAGCGGGGGCTACGAGCAGTACTTC. Translating it yields CASSQRTSGGYEQYF. The J gene is TRBJ2-7, the V gene TRBV4-1; 13 bases align to TRBD2. With V trimmed by 2 bases and J by 3 bases, 1 base remained unmatched. The CDR3 runs to 15 residues. Germline CDR1 is MGHRA and CDR2 is YSYEKL.

The sample holds one count of this clone. V is TRBV12-3 or TRBV12-4 and J is TRBJ2-7; D might be TRBD2 (6 bases). CDR3 length: 12 residues. The germline V and J ends were trimmed by 5 bases and 7 bases, with 12 bases remaining between them. This CDR3 is CASSPTRGEQYF. In nucleotides, the CDR3 is TGTGCCAGCAGTCCGACTAGGGGTGAGCAGTACTTC.

The chain combines TRBV24-1 with TRBJ2-1, with TRBD1 as a possible D gene (5 bases). The CDR3 has 13 amino acids. The ends were cut back, 6 bases at V and 4 bases at J, with 9 bases in the middle. CDR1 is KGHDR and CDR2 is SFDVKD in the germline V gene. The CDR3 sequence is CATSPDNYNEQFF. CDR3 coding DNA: TGTGCCACCAGTCCGGACAATTACAATGAGCAGTTCTTC.

In the case of this clone: This specimen includes other DNA sequences encoding the same CDR3. V is TRBV3-1 (or the pseudogene TRBV3-2) and J is TRBJ1-2; D gene uncertain. Germline V CDR1 and CDR2: LGHDT, YNNKEL (reference sequence). CDR3 length equals 12 residues. The germline V and J ends were trimmed by 3 bases and 3 bases, with 5 bases remaining between them. The CDR3 nucleotides are TGTGCCAGCAGCCAGGGAGACTATGGCTACACCTTC. This encodes CASSQGDYGYTF.

The V call is TRBV7-8, the J call TRBJ1-2, with D possibly being TRBD1 (5 bases). The CDR3 length is 14 residues. CDR1 and CDR2 from the germline V gene are SGHVS and FQNEAQ. Trimming took 5 bases from V and 8 from J, leaving 18 bases between them. CDR3 DNA: TGTGCCAGCAGCCTCGGCGGGACCCTTGGAGGCTACACCTTC. Its translation is CASSLGGTLGGYTF.

CDR3 residues: CANHRTGGKNTIYF. CDR3 nucleotides: TGTGCCAACCACCGGACAGGGGGGAAAAACACCATATATTTT. The J gene is TRBJ1-3, the V gene TRBV21-1; the table's TRBD1 call for D was not verified on the DNA. TRBV21-1 is labeled a pseudogene. CDR3 size: 14 residues.

This clone appeared a single time. CDR3: CSVGTGTEQFF. The CDR3 bases are TGCAGCGTGGGGACAGGGACTGAGCAGTTCTTC. V is TRBV29-1 and J is TRBJ2-1, with 9 bases fitting TRBD1. Germline loops: CDR1 SQVTM, CDR2 ANQGSEA. This CDR3 has 11 residues. J gave up 9 bases and V 6 bases, and 3 bases lay outside the gene matches.

The chain carries TRBV2 and TRBJ2-2; 7 bases align to TRBD2. The germline CDR1 and CDR2 sequences are SNHLY and FYNNEI. V shed 4 bases, J shed 4 bases, and the junction held 6 bases outside the gene matches. This CDR3 comprises 15 residues. This CDR3 reads CASSVGGGLTGELFF. CDR3 DNA: TGTGCCAGCAGTGTAGGCGGGGGACTCACCGGGGAGCTGTTTTTT.

The chain combines TRBV4-1 with TRBJ2-7; TRBD2 matches 8 bases. The CDR3 runs to 15 residues. From germline, CDR1 is MGHRA and CDR2 YSYEKL. Trimming at V came to 0 bases and at J to 3 bases, leaving 4 bases not matched to a gene. The CDR3 coding sequence is TGCGCCAGCAGCCAAGACCCGGGACTAGGCTACGAGCAGTACTTC. As protein: CASSQDPGLGYEQYF.

This rearrangement joins TRBV15 to TRBJ2-1, with TRBD1 matching over 9 bases. This CDR3 region has 14 residues. Germline V gene lookup returns CDR1 LNHNV and CDR2 YYDKDF (reference sequence). V lost 3 bases, J lost 8 bases, and 5 bases stayed unmatched. The CDR3 DNA follows: TGTGCCACCAGCAGGGGGACAGGGAGGGATGAGCAGTTCTTC. Translation: CATSRGTGRDEQFF.

This chain joins TRBV6-2 or TRBV6-3 and TRBJ2-7; tentative D call: TRBD2 (6 bases). Germline loops: CDR1 MNHEY, CDR2 SVGEGT. This CDR3 region has 14 residues. Trimming took off 4 bases at V and 6 bases at J, with 16 bases between the two ends. CDR3 loop: CASSLAGGSGEQYF. The CDR3 coding sequence is TGTGCCAGCAGTTTGGCCGGGGGATCCGGCGAGCAGTACTTC.

The chain employs TRBV29-1 and TRBJ1-1; perhaps TRBD1 as D (6 bases). V was clipped by 3 bases and J by 6 bases, with 8 bases between them. The CDR3 runs 11 residues. Germline CDR1 and CDR2: SQVTM and ANQGSEA. In DNA form, the CDR3 reads TGCAGCGTTGACCCAGGGGCTGAAGCTTTCTTT. Protein sequence: CSVDPGAEAFF.